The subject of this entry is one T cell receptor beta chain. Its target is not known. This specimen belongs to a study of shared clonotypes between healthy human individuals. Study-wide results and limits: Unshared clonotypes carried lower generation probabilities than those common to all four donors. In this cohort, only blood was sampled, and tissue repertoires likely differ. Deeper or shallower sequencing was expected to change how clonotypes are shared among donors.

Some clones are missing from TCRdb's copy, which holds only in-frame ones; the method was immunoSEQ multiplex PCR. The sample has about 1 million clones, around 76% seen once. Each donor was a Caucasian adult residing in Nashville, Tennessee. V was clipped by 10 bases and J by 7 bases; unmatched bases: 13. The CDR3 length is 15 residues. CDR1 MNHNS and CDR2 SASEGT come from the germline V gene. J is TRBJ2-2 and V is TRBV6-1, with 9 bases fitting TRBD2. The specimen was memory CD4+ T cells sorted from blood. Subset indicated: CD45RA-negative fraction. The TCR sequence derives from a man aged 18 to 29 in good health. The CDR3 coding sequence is TGTGCCACCCAACCCTCCGCGGGGGGGGGCGGGGAGCTGTTTTTT. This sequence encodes CATQPSAGGGGELFF.